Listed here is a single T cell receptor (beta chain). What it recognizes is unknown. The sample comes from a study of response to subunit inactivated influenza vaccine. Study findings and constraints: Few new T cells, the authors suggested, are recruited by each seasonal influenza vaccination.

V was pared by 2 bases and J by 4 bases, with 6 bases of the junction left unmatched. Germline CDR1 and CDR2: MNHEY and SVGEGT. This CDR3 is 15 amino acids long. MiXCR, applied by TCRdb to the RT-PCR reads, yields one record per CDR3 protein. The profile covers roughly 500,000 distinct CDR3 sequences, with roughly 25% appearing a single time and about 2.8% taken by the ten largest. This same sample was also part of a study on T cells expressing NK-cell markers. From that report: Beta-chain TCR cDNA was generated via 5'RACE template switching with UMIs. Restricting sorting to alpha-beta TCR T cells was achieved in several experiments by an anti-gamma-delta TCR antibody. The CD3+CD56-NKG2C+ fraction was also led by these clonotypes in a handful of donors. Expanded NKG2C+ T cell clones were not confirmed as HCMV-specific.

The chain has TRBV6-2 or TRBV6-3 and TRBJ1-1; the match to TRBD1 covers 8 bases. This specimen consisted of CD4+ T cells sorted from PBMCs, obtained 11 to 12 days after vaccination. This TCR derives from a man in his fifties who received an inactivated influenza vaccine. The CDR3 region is CASSYGRTGSTEAFF. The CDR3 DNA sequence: TGTGCCAGCAGTTACGGGAGGACAGGGAGCACTGAAGCTTTCTTT.